Sequencing of this TCR beta chain was carried out in a study of chemoradiotherapy in HPV16-positive cancers. Study observations and caveats: Candidate HPV-specific clones and E7-related TCR motifs grew in tumor during treatment. For HPV16-positive patients, expanding HPV-responsive T cells associated with longer recurrence-free survival.

Germline CDR1 and CDR2: LGHNA and YSLEER. V was cut by 1 base and J by 3 bases, with 22 bases left in between. The CDR3 covers 18 residues. Remarks on this clone: Its antigen remains unknown.

TCRdb's copy holds only in-frame clones and misses some; the assay was immunoSEQ multiplex PCR. The sample contains approximately 23,000 clones, roughly nine tenths of which appear only once. The source material was blood, sampled from a patient who underwent chemoradiotherapy. J is TRBJ2-7 and V is TRBV4-3, with D perhaps matching TRBD1 (5 bases). The sequence was obtained from a human donor with HPV-associated anogenital cancer. The CDR3 spells CASSQAWAGKEVGYEQYF. For the CDR3, the DNA is TGCGCCAGCAGCCAAGCATGGGCAGGGAAAGAGGTGGGCTACGAGCAGTACTTC.